This T cell receptor beta chain was observed in a study of CD8 T cells in ankylosing spondylitis. 5'-RACE, quantitative and with molecular barcodes, yielded the TCR beta libraries. TCRdb independently ran MiXCR on the 5' RACE reads; one entry per CDR3 protein. Here the sample spans a few hundred thousand distinct CDR3 sequences, roughly 8% being singletons. Points from the study as a whole: A TCR beta motif made of about 8 highly homologous variants seemed typical of ankylosing spondylitis blood. As for the disease-linked clones, they showed a CD8+ phenotype and occurred at relatively low frequencies in peripheral blood. There was reportedly significant enrichment of clones that were disease-linked in matched ankylosing spondylitis synovial fluid. Prior work had noted some motif variants in reactive arthritis blood and synovial fluid.

The CDR3 is made up of 14 amino acids. Germline CDR1 is SQVTM and CDR2 is ANQGSEA. The J segment lost 0 bases and the V segment lost 4 bases, leaving 1 base of the junction unmatched. This clonotype has only a few counts. Its antigen is currently unknown. This sequence was found in a male donor with ankylosing spondylitis. The rearrangement uses TRBV29-1 and TRBJ2-2; 8 bases are a match to TRBD1. Input material: blood, either unsorted or a sorted T cell fraction (not recorded which). The CDR3 spells CSVAGGANTGELFF. Here the CDR3 DNA reads TGCAGCGTTGCAGGGGGCGCGAACACCGGGGAGCTGTTTTTT.